The clone carrying this T cell receptor (beta chain) was recorded many times. Its antigen is not identified. Time point denoted: newly diagnosed GD, antithyroid drugs for less than 3 months. Generation of the TCR library employed RNA extracted from PBMCs. Graves' disease diagnosis followed American Thyroid Association guidelines. These data are taken from a study of regulatory T cells in long-lasting Graves disease. CDR3 length equals 17 residues. Germline V gene data show CDR1 as MDHEN and CDR2 as SYDVKM. Trimming at V came to 5 bases and at J to 3 bases, leaving 13 bases not matched to a gene. Sequencing libraries for TCR beta were prepared with iRepertoire HTBI primers and Arm-PCR of CDR3 regions. TCRdb reprocessed the multiplex PCR reads via MiXCR and lists one record per CDR3 protein. The data contain hundreds of thousands of distinct CDR3 sequences, approximately 15% of them singletons. Study-wide results and limits: The persistent group shared around 2,600 public clonotypes, more than the roughly 970 shared by new patients.

These same data were also listed under a study on T cells in Graves' hyperthyroidism and ophthalmopathy. As reported in that work: First-round RT-PCR targeting the TCR CDR3 was performed with the HTBI primer set. Blood also showed most of the thyroid clonotypes that were expanded above 0.001.

V is TRBV28 and J is TRBJ1-1; 9 nucleotides agree with TRBD1. The clonotype was recovered from a woman between 40 and 50 years old with Graves disease. Specimen: peripheral blood mononuclear cells (PBMCs), collected at new diagnosis, from a patient treated with antithyroid drugs. CDR3 in amino acids: CASSASGQGREYTEAFF. The CDR3 region has the DNA TGTGCCAGCAGTGCCTCGGGACAGGGCCGGGAATACACTGAAGCTTTCTTT.